The 16 T cell receptor beta chains in this list originate from one sample, sequenced in a study of blood T cell repertoires in COVID-19. Assay: immunoSEQ multiplex PCR; the TCRdb copy retains only in-frame clones and omits some. The sample holds more than 250,000 clones, approximately 88% seen once. Specimen: PBMCs or T cells enriched from blood (not recorded which). All receptors derive from a woman in her thirties or forties who had recovered from COVID-19.

The chain uses TRBV30 and TRBJ2-1, with 9 nucleotides matching TRBD2. This CDR3 region has 17 residues. Trimming took 2 bases from V and 5 from J; bases not matched to a gene: 13. Germline CDR1 is GTSNPN and CDR2 is SVGIG (reference sequence). Here the CDR3 DNA reads TGTGCCTGGAGTCCCGGCGTGAGTAGCGGGGGTGACAATGAGCAGTTCTTC. This encodes CAWSPGVSSGGDNEQFF.

The chain couples TRBV5-1 to TRBJ2-3; TRBD2 matches 8 bases. The V and J ends lost 6 bases and 6 bases, in that order; junction bases with no gene match: 12. CDR1 is SGHRS, CDR2 YFSETQ, per germline. This CDR3 is built from 15 residues. The CDR3 bases are TGCGCCAGCATGGGGACGGGGGGGCCGATGGATACGCAGTATTTT. Translating it yields CASMGTGGPMDTQYF.

This chain uses TRBV18 with TRBJ2-1; 11 positions agree with TRBD1. The CDR3 consists of 14 residues. The V gene end was trimmed by 5 bases and the J gene end by 7 bases; junction bases not matched to a gene: 4. Germline V CDR1 and CDR2: KGHSH, LQKENI. The CDR3 DNA reads as TGTGCCAGCTCATGGGACAGGGGGTTAAATGAGCAGTTCTTC. This sequence encodes CASSWDRGLNEQFF.

The V gene is TRBV3-1 (or the pseudogene TRBV3-2), the J gene TRBJ2-2, with D possibly TRBD2 on 6 matching bases. V lost 3 bases and J 0 bases, leaving 11 bases between the germline ends. The CDR3 loop spans 16 amino acids. CDR1 and CDR2 from the germline V gene are LGHDT and YNNKEL (reference sequence). CDR3 bases: TGTGCCAGCAGCCAGAGGGCGGGGCCGAACACCGGGGAGCTGTTTTTT. Translating gives CASSQRAGPNTGELFF.

Turning to this clone: Other nucleotide sequences from this sample produce the same CDR3. The chain couples TRBV28 to TRBJ2-7, with 8 bases identical to TRBD2. CDR3 length: 13 amino acids. In germline, CDR1 is MDHEN, CDR2 SYDVKM. Unmatched junction bases numbered 2, after V lost 5 bases and J lost 2 bases. As DNA, the CDR3 is TGTGCCAGCAGTCCTAGCGGGCCCTACGAGCAGTACTTC. It encodes CASSPSGPYEQYF.

This rearrangement joins TRBV2 to TRBJ2-1; 13 bases are a match to TRBD2. CDR3 length equals 17 residues. Germline V gene lookup returns CDR1 SNHLY and CDR2 FYNNEI. Trimming at V came to 3 bases and at J to 7 bases, leaving 9 bases not matched to a gene. This CDR3 is CASSDWSGLAGENEQFF. DNA of the CDR3: TGTGCCAGCAGTGATTGGTCCGGACTAGCGGGAGAAAATGAGCAGTTCTTC. Full variable domain (missing parts from reference TRBV2 and TRBJ2-1): EPEVTQTPSHQVTQMGQEVILRCVPISNHLYFYWYRQILGQKVEFLVSFYNNEISEKSEIFDDQFSVERPDGSNFTLKIRSTKLEDSAMYFCASSDWSGLAGENEQFFGPGTRLTVL.

The chain employs TRBV11-2 and TRBJ2-1; 10 nucleotides align to TRBD2. The CDR3 runs 15 residues. V shed 6 bases, J shed 4 bases, and the junction held 6 bases outside the gene matches. Germline values: CDR1 SGHAT, CDR2 FQNNGV. For the CDR3, the DNA is TGTGCCAGCAGGAAACTAGCGGGAATTTACAATGAGCAGTTCTTC. Its protein is CASRKLAGIYNEQFF. The whole variable domain, filled in from reference TRBV11-2 and TRBJ2-1, reads EAGVAQSPRYKIIEKRQSVAFWCNPISGHATLYWYQQILGQGPKLLIQFQNNGVVDDSQLPKDRFSAERLKGVDSTLKIQPAKLEDSAVYLCASRKLAGIYNEQFFGPGTRLTVL.

The gene calls are TRBV18 and TRBJ1-5; possibly TRBD1 for D (5 bases). From germline, CDR1 is KGHSH and CDR2 LQKENI. The V end was cut by 6 bases, the J end by 3 bases, with 12 bases between. The CDR3 totals 14 residues. The CDR3 coding sequence is TGTGCCAGCTCCCCTTGGGGGGACAATCAGCCCCAGCATTTT. Its protein product is CASSPWGDNQPQHF.

The CDR3 region is CASSVELRETQYF. The CDR3 coding sequence is TGTGCCAGCAGTGTGGAGCTTCGAGAGACCCAGTACTTC. This chain connects TRBV2 to TRBJ2-5, with unresolved D. In germline, CDR1 is SNHLY, CDR2 FYNNEI. V was pared by 4 bases and J by 4 bases, with 10 bases between. The CDR3 spans 13 residues.

This chain connects TRBV5-1 to TRBJ2-1; 8 bases fit TRBD2. There are 16 residues in the CDR3. V trimming: 4 bases; J trimming: 1 base; junction bases outside the gene matches: 7. Germline values: CDR1 SGHRS, CDR2 YFSETQ. CDR3 nucleotides: TGCGCCAGCAGCACCGGGACTAGGGCTTCCTACAATGAGCAGTTCTTC. This gives the protein CASSTGTRASYNEQFF.

The chain joins TRBV2 to TRBJ1-4; tentative D call: TRBD1 (6 bases). The CDR3 loop spans 14 amino acids. The germline CDR1 and CDR2 sequences are SNHLY and FYNNEI. Trimming stripped 4 bases from V and 7 bases from J, with 13 bases between. The chain's CDR3 is CASSGGGAGEKLFF. As DNA, the CDR3 is TGTGCCAGCAGTGGTGGGGGCGCGGGTGAAAAACTGTTTTTT.

The chain combines TRBV5-1 with TRBJ2-1; 10 nucleotides align to TRBD2. The CDR3 extends over 16 amino acids. The trim removed 0 bases at V and 4 bases at J, leaving 4 bases unmatched. Per the germline V gene, CDR1 is SGHRS and CDR2 is YFSETQ. CDR3 DNA: TGCGCCAGCAGCTTGGCCTTAGCGGGAGGATACAATGAGCAGTTCTTC. This translates into CASSLALAGGYNEQFF.

The chain uses TRBV9 and TRBJ2-1; 8 bases line up with TRBD2. V lost 3 bases and J lost 5; bases outside the gene matches: 7. The CDR3 covers 15 residues. Germline V gene sequence: CDR1 SGDLS, CDR2 YYNGEE. The CDR3 is CASSGLAGLDNEQFF. CDR3 nucleotide sequence: TGTGCCAGCAGCGGCTTAGCGGGATTAGACAATGAGCAGTTCTTC. The full variable domain, rest sourced from reference TRBV9 and TRBJ2-1, is DSGVTQTPKHLITATGQRVTLRCSPRSGDLSVYWYQQSLDQGLQFLIQYYNGEERAKGNILERFSAQQFPDLHSELNLSSLELGDSALYFCASSGLAGLDNEQFFGPGTRLTVL.

The rearrangement links TRBV28 to TRBJ1-2, with D perhaps matching TRBD1 (6 bases). This CDR3 has 13 residues. V lost 1 base and J lost 8, with 11 bases in between. Per germline, CDR1 MDHEN and CDR2 SYDVKM. CDR3 DNA sequence: TGTGCCAGCAGTTTATTGGGCAGGGGCGGCTACACCTTC. Encoded protein: CASSLLGRGGYTF.

This chain joins TRBV7-8 and TRBJ1-1; D ambiguous. V shed 1 base and J shed 3 bases, with 9 bases lying between them. The CDR3 extends over 14 amino acids. Germline V CDR1 and CDR2: SGHVS, FQNEAQ. The CDR3 reads CASSLGEYYTEAFF. In DNA, the CDR3 is TGTGCCAGCAGCTTAGGAGAGTACTACACTGAAGCTTTCTTT.

This chain links TRBV27 with TRBJ2-1; 8 nucleotides agree with TRBD1. Germline values: CDR1 MNHEY, CDR2 SMNVEV (reference sequence). V lost 5 bases to trimming and J lost 7 bases; unmatched junction nucleotides: 10. CDR3 length equals 15 residues. CDR3 amino acids: CASSTTRGPRNEQFF. The DNA for the CDR3 is TGTGCCAGCAGTACAACCAGGGGGCCCAGAAATGAGCAGTTCTTC.